These T cell receptor beta chains were read from a single sample in a study of Graves' ophthalmopathy and Graves' hyperthyroidism. MiXCR, applied by TCRdb to the multiplex PCR reads, yields one record per CDR3 protein. Altogether under 350,000 distinct CDR3 sequences are present, 17% being singletons, with the ten largest covering roughly 12%. What was sequenced was peripheral blood. The receptor source for this set is an adult man with Graves' ophthalmopathy. Each CDR3 is given with its conserved first and last residue. D genes are given only for firm matches. Clone size is given for some rows only: seen once, a few or many times, or a class if the clone is expanded.

d_call,clone_size,cdr3_length,j_call,v_call,cdr3_nt,cdr3_aa
.,.,14,TRBJ2-5,TRBV20-1,TGCAGTGCTAGAAGAGGGGGCGTACGCGGGGCCCAGTACTTC,CSARRGGVRGAQYF
.,many,13,TRBJ1-1,TRBV6-5,TGTGCCAGCATTAAACGGGGGAACACTGAAGCTTTCTTT,CASIKRGNTEAFF
TRBD2,many,15,TRBJ2-5,TRBV10-3,TGTGCCATCAGTGATAGCGGGGGGGATTCAGAGACCCAGTACTTC,CAISDSGGDSETQYF
.,many,13,TRBJ2-2,TRBV11-2,TGTGCCAGCAGCTTAGAGTACACCGGGGAGCTGTTTTTT,CASSLEYTGELFF
.,many,13,TRBJ1-1,TRBV6-2/TRBV6-3,TGTGCCAGCAAACCGGGAAGAGGCGCTGAAGCTTTCTTT,CASKPGRGAEAFF
TRBD1,many,17,TRBJ2-7,TRBV7-7,TGTGCTAGCAGCCCGAAGACTGCGGACAGGGGTTCCTACGAGCAGTACTTC,CASSPKTADRGSYEQYF
TRBD1,many,14,TRBJ1-5,TRBV20-1,TGCAGTGCCCCGGGACAGGGAAACAATCAGCCCCAGCATTTT,CSAPGQGNNQPQHF
TRBD1,many,13,TRBJ1-2,TRBV5-1,TGCGCCAGCAGCTCGGGACAGGGTACGGGCTACACCTTC,CASSSGQGTGYTF
TRBD1,many,13,TRBJ2-2,TRBV29-1,TGCAGCGTGGACAGGGCCAACACCGGGGAGCTGTTTTTT,CSVDRANTGELFF
.,many,15,TRBJ2-5,TRBV19,TGTGCCAGTAGTAGGGGAGACGGACCCCAAGAGACCCAGTACTTC,CASSRGDGPQETQYF
.,few,15,TRBJ2-4,TRBV7-2,TGTGCTAGCAGCCGCACGAAAACAGGGATCGACATTCAGGACTTC,CASSRTKTGIDIQDF
.,many,14,TRBJ2-7,TRBV19,TGTGCCAGTAGTGCCGGGGACCCTCACTACGAGCAGTACTTC,CASSAGDPHYEQYF